A selection of T cell receptor beta chains follows, all from one sample in a study of HIV-infected patients and healthy controls. Using its own MiXCR run on the 5' RACE reads, TCRdb lists one record per CDR3 protein. The table records roughly 14,000 distinct CDR3 sequences, roughly 7.6% of them present only once. The sample taken for sequencing was blood. The receptors shown here come from an adult in good health. Each CDR3 is given with its conserved first and last residue. D genes are given only for firm matches. Not all rows give a size; the values are once, few, many and, for expanded clones, a class.

length: 13; D: .; V: TRBV18; size: once; J: TRBJ1-1; DNA: TGTGCCAGCTCACCAGAGGGAAACACTGAAGCTTTCTTT; CDR3: CASSPEGNTEAFF
length: 15; D: .; V: TRBV19; size: .; J: TRBJ2-3; DNA: TGTGCCAGTAGTATCTCGGGCATTAGCACAGATACGCAGTATTTT; CDR3: CASSISGISTDTQYF
length: 15; D: .; V: TRBV4-3; size: few; J: TRBJ2-7; DNA: TGCGCCAGCAGCCAGGAAAATACCGGGAGCTACGAGCAGTACTTC; CDR3: CASSQENTGSYEQYF
length: 15; D: .; V: TRBV6-1; size: many; J: TRBJ1-6; DNA: TGTGCCAGCAGTGAAGAGGCGACCTATAATTCACCCCTCCACTTT; CDR3: CASSEEATYNSPLHF
length: 15; D: TRBD2; V: TRBV20-1; size: medium-sized; J: TRBJ2-1; DNA: TGCAGTGCTGGGGCTAGGCTAGCGGGAGAAGATGAGCAGTTCTTC; CDR3: CSAGARLAGEDEQFF
length: 17; D: TRBD2; V: TRBV4-3; size: few; J: TRBJ2-7; DNA: TGCGCCAGCAGCCAACCCTTCACGCGGGAGGGCTCCTACGAGCAGTACTTC; CDR3: CASSQPFTREGSYEQYF
length: 14; D: .; V: TRBV29-1; size: large; J: TRBJ2-1; DNA: TGCAGCGTGGAGGGGCCCAGCTCCTACAATGAGCAGTTCTTC; CDR3: CSVEGPSSYNEQFF
length: 11; D: .; V: TRBV20-1; size: many; J: TRBJ1-1; DNA: TGCAGTGCCCGGGAGAACACTGAAGCTTTCTTT; CDR3: CSARENTEAFF
length: 16; D: .; V: TRBV7-7; size: many; J: TRBJ2-3; DNA: TGTGCCAGCAGCTTAGGCCTCCTAGGAGGCACAGATACGCAGTATTTT; CDR3: CASSLGLLGGTDTQYF
length: 18; D: TRBD2; V: TRBV12-3/TRBV12-4; size: many; J: TRBJ2-1; DNA: TGTGCCAGCAGTCATCCCCTAGCGGGTCCCTCCTCCTACAATGAGCAGTTCTTC; CDR3: CASSHPLAGPSSYNEQFF
length: 14; D: TRBD2; V: TRBV20-1; size: many; J: TRBJ2-2; DNA: TGCAGTGCTGGTTCGGGACTAGCGGGCGGGGAGCTGTTTTTT; CDR3: CSAGSGLAGGELFF
length: 14; D: TRBD2; V: TRBV12-3/TRBV12-4; size: many; J: TRBJ2-1; DNA: TGTGCCAGCAGGGGACTAGCGGGAGCCCATGAGCAGTTCTTC; CDR3: CASRGLAGAHEQFF
length: 13; D: .; V: TRBV30; size: many; J: TRBJ2-7; DNA: TGTGCCTGGAGTCGGACAGAGACCTACGAGCAGTACTTC; CDR3: CAWSRTETYEQYF
length: 14; D: .; V: TRBV29-1; size: many; J: TRBJ1-2; DNA: TGCAGCGTTGAAAGGCAGGGAGGGGGCTATGGCTACACCTTC; CDR3: CSVERQGGGYGYTF